These 21 T cell receptor beta chains were all obtained from the same sample, sequenced in a study of cytomegalovirus exposure and HLA in healthy donors (dated by TCRdb to 2016 to 2017). The library came from the immunoSEQ multiplex PCR assay. A mixture of 60 forward primers for TCR Vbeta segments and 13 reverse primers for TCR Jbeta segments was used in the multiplex PCR. TCRdb's version of the immuneACCESS table is confined to in-frame rearrangements and falls short of the full clone set. An unresolved V gene accounts for under half of the shortfall where checked; the remainder is of unknown origin. The sample records 150,000 to 200,000 clones, nearly 80% of which are singletons. The ten largest clones capture less than 6% of the sample. Sequenced material: PBMCs. Receptor source: a woman aged 25 to 39 in good health and CMV-seropositive.

This chain links TRBV28 with TRBJ2-7; 12 positions agree with TRBD1. The junction had 2 bases not matched to a gene; V was cut back by 4 bases and J by 4 bases. CDR3 length equals 14 residues. Germline V gene data show CDR1 as MDHEN and CDR2 as SYDVKM. CDR3 loop: CASSSGQGAYEQYF. CDR3 sequence (DNA): TGTGCCAGCAGTTCGGGACAGGGGGCTTACGAGCAGTACTTC.

V and J are TRBV4-2 and TRBJ2-2; 7 bases are a match to TRBD2. CDR1 and CDR2 from the germline V gene are LGHNA and YNFKEQ. The CDR3 is 16 residues long. V shed 0 bases, J shed 7 bases, and the junction held 8 bases outside the gene matches. The CDR3 coding sequence is TGTGCCAGCAGCCAAGAAAGTCGGACTAGTTACGGGGAGCTGTTTTTT. Translation: CASSQESRTSYGELFF.

The V gene is TRBV5-1, the J gene TRBJ2-7; 12 positions agree with TRBD1. The CDR3 contains 16 residues. Germline assignment: CDR1 SGHRS and CDR2 YFSETQ. Trimming removed 4 bases from V and 2 bases from J; junction bases left unmatched: 7. DNA for the CDR3: TGCGCCAGCAGCATCCTGGGACAGGGGGCTACCTACGAGCAGTACTTC. Its translation: CASSILGQGATYEQYF. The variable domain in full, with the rest retrieved from reference TRBV5-1 and TRBJ2-7, is KAGVTQTPRYLIKTRGQQVTLSCSPISGHRSVSWYQQTPGQGLQFLFEYFSETQRNKGNFPGRFSGRQFSNSRSEMNVSTLELGDSALYLCASSILGQGATYEQYFGPGTRLTVT.

The chain has TRBV5-4 and TRBJ1-2; D uncertain. The germline gives CDR1 SGHNT, CDR2 YYREEE (reference sequence). CDR3 size: 14 residues. Trimming removed 0 bases from V and 5 bases from J, with 11 bases in between. The CDR3 sequence is CASSLEPGSYGYTF. The CDR3 nucleotides are TGTGCCAGCAGCTTGGAACCGGGAAGTTATGGCTACACCTTC.

The chain is built from TRBV15 and TRBJ2-1, with 7 bases aligning to TRBD2. With V trimmed by 4 bases and J by 7 bases, 1 base remained unmatched. Looked up from germline, CDR1 is LNHNV and CDR2 is YYDKDF (reference sequence). This CDR3 has 12 residues. The CDR3 bases are TGTGCCACCAGCATTAGCGGGAATGAGCAGTTCTTC. It encodes CATSISGNEQFF.

This clone was detected once. The chain carries TRBV10-2 and TRBJ2-7, with D possibly matching TRBD1 (5 bases). The V end lost 3 bases, the J end lost 3 bases, and 6 bases lay between the germline ends. Germline CDR1 is WSHSY and CDR2 is SAAADI. This CDR3 region has 12 residues. The CDR3 DNA sequence: TGCGCCAGCAGTGAAGGGGTCTACGAGCAGTACTTC. Its protein product is CASSEGVYEQYF.

This rearrangement joins TRBV28 to TRBJ2-6, with a tentative D call TRBD2 (5 bases). The CDR3 contains 16 residues. The V and J ends lost 4 bases and 0 bases respectively, with 10 bases between them. Germline V gene sequence: CDR1 MDHEN, CDR2 SYDVKM. CDR3 DNA: TGTGCCAGCAGTTGGACGGGGAGCTCTGGGGCCAACGTCCTGACTTTC. The encoded protein is CASSWTGSSGANVLTF.

This clone was seen more than once but under ten times. The chain couples TRBV5-8 to TRBJ1-3; the D is unclear. CDR1 and CDR2 (germline): SGHTS, YDEGEE. The CDR3 sequence is 10 residues long. V was pared by 2 bases and J by 14 bases, with 8 bases between. CDR3 amino acids: CASSFRGLYF. DNA for the CDR3: TGTGCCAGCAGCTTCCGGGGATTATATTTT.

The J gene is TRBJ2-7, the V gene TRBV5-4; TRBD1 matches 12 bases. Germline assignment: CDR1 SGHNT and CDR2 YYREEE (reference sequence). The ends lost 7 bases at V and 6 bases at J; junction bases unmatched: 11. There are 15 residues in the CDR3. The CDR3 loop reads CASHIPGTGGGEQYF. The DNA for the CDR3 is TGTGCCAGCCATATCCCTGGGACAGGGGGCGGCGAGCAGTACTTC.

V usage is TRBV5-4 and J usage is TRBJ1-2, with a possible D match to TRBD1 (6 bases). Trimming stripped 0 bases from V and 4 bases from J, with 13 bases between. This CDR3 spans 15 amino acids. CDR1 SGHNT and CDR2 YYREEE come from the germline V gene (reference sequence). The CDR3 is CASSLAEGGSYGYTF. The CDR3 region has the DNA TGTGCCAGCAGCTTGGCCGAGGGGGGGAGCTATGGCTACACCTTC.

To note about this clone: Germline is not matched at one junction end, which may reflect a read error. The chain has TRBV7-7 and TRBJ2-5; D ambiguous. There are 15 residues in the CDR3. Germline V gives CDR1 SSHAT, CDR2 FNYEAQ (reference sequence). The DNA of the CDR3 is TGTGCTAGCAGCCTCCTAAGACATTCCCAAGAGACCCAGTACTTC. This gives the protein CASSLLRHSQETQYF.

The chain has TRBV5-6 and TRBJ2-5; no firm D call. The CDR3 totals 11 residues. Trimming pared 4 bases from V and 2 bases from J, leaving 3 bases between. Looked up from germline, CDR1 is SGHDT and CDR2 is YYEEEE. CDR3 amino acids: CASSLQETQYF. CDR3 nucleotides: TGTGCCAGCAGCCTACAAGAGACCCAGTACTTC.

This clone was recorded a few times. The chain has TRBV11-3 and TRBJ2-1; D not certain. Looked up from germline, CDR1 is SGHNT and CDR2 is YENEEA. This CDR3 is built from 14 residues. The V and J ends lost 4 bases and 0 bases respectively, with 7 bases between them. CDR3 amino acids: CASSSRGSYNEQFF. CDR3 nucleotides: TGTGCCAGCAGCTCCCGCGGCTCCTACAATGAGCAGTTCTTC.

The table lists this clone with a count of one. The CDR3 loop is CASSLLTGSTYEQYF. CDR3 DNA: TGTGCCAGCAGTTTGTTAACCGGGAGCACCTACGAGCAGTACTTC. The chain recombines TRBV28 with TRBJ2-7; possible D gene TRBD2, 6 bases. V was trimmed by 3 bases and J by 2 bases, leaving 14 bases between them. This CDR3 has 15 residues. Germline lookup yields CDR1 MDHEN and CDR2 SYDVKM. Using reference TRBV28 and TRBJ2-7 for the parts outside the CDR3, the full variable domain is DVKVTQSSRYLVKRTGEKVFLECVQDMDHENMFWYRQDPGLGLRLIYFSYDVKMKEKGDIPEGYSVSREKKERFSLILESASTNQTSMYLCASSLLTGSTYEQYFGPGTRLTVT.

On this clone itself: A junction end diverges from the germline sequence, so it may reflect a read error. This chain uses TRBV7-2 with TRBJ2-7; 7 bases agree with TRBD2. The CDR3 totals 14 residues. Germline V gene lookup returns CDR1 SGHTA and CDR2 FQGNSA. CDR3 amino acids: CASRLASGDYEQYF. DNA of the CDR3: TGTGCCAGCCGCTTGGCTAGCGGCGATTACGAGCAGTACTTC.

The V call is TRBV13, the J call TRBJ1-5; D gene ambiguous. V lost 0 bases and J lost 5, with 5 bases in between. Germline CDR1 PRHDT, CDR2 FYEKMQ (reference sequence). CDR3 size: 13 residues. The CDR3 sequence: CASSLGQYQPQHF. The CDR3 nucleotides are TGTGCCAGCAGCTTAGGCCAGTATCAGCCCCAGCATTTT.

The CDR3 nucleotides are TGTGCCAGCAGCCTGGGGGACATTAGCAATCAGCCCCAGCATTTT. It yields the protein CASSLGDISNQPQHF. The chain carries TRBV11-2 and TRBJ1-5; D may be TRBD1 (6 bases). The CDR3 is 15 amino acids. Germline V gene data show CDR1 as SGHAT and CDR2 as FQNNGV. With 5 bases removed from V and 0 bases from J, the gap between germline ends came to 11 bases.

The chain joins TRBV5-6 to TRBJ2-3, with a tentative D call TRBD2 (6 bases). Trimming pared 2 bases from V and 2 bases from J, leaving 12 bases between. The germline V gene has CDR1 SGHDT and CDR2 YYEEEE. This CDR3 spans 15 amino acids. The CDR3 region is CASSFGTPATDTQYF. The CDR3 DNA follows: TGTGCCAGCAGCTTCGGGACTCCTGCCACAGATACGCAGTATTTT.

This clone was seen more than once but under ten times. This chain connects TRBV28 to TRBJ1-5; 8 bases agree with TRBD1. From germline, CDR1 is MDHEN and CDR2 SYDVKM. J lost 8 bases, V lost 3 bases, and 12 bases had no gene match. This CDR3 region has 16 residues. CDR3 sequence reads: CASSFLGQATRKPQHF. As DNA, the CDR3 is TGTGCCAGCAGTTTCTTGGGACAGGCAACTCGGAAGCCCCAGCATTTT. The variable domain in full, with the rest retrieved from reference TRBV28 and TRBJ1-5, is DVKVTQSSRYLVKRTGEKVFLECVQDMDHENMFWYRQDPGLGLRLIYFSYDVKMKEKGDIPEGYSVSREKKERFSLILESASTNQTSMYLCASSFLGQATRKPQHFGDGTRLSIL.

This sequence joins TRBV5-1 and TRBJ2-7; tentatively, D is TRBD2 (5 bases). Germline V gene data show CDR1 as SGHRS and CDR2 as YFSETQ. There are 14 residues in the CDR3. Trimming removed 4 bases at V and 5 bases at J, with 16 bases between. In nucleotides, the CDR3 is TGCGCCAGCAGCCCTTGGATGGGGAGCAACGAGCAGTACTTC. Protein product: CASSPWMGSNEQYF.

This clone was seen only once. V gene TRBV19 combines with J gene TRBJ2-2, with 8 bases identical to TRBD1. The CDR3 totals 15 residues. Germline V lookup: CDR1 LNHDA, CDR2 SQIVND (reference sequence). The trim removed 10 bases at V and 1 base at J, leaving 8 bases unmatched. The CDR3 reads CATTGGFWNTGELFF. For the CDR3, the DNA is TGTGCCACCACAGGGGGTTTCTGGAACACCGGGGAGCTGTTTTTT.